This TCR beta chain was sequenced in a study of patients and donors after allogeneic stem cell transplantation. This clonotype was counted between two and nine times. The CDR3 runs 17 residues. The V segment lost 3 bases and the J segment 2 bases; nucleotides outside the gene matches: 5. Germline loops: CDR1 LGHNA, CDR2 YNFKEQ. In TCRdb, the RT-PCR reads were re-called with MiXCR into one record per CDR3 protein. This table holds 190,000 or so distinct CDR3 sequences, around 40% found once. This clonotype was obtained from a human donor who was either an allogeneic HSCT recipient or a stem cell or donor lymphocyte infusion donor (not recorded which). It is not recorded whose cells these are; they may come from a transplant donor. Material: blood, either unsorted or a sorted T cell fraction (not recorded which). This chain links TRBV4-2 with TRBJ1-6; TRBD1 matches at 9 bases. CDR3 bases: TGTGCCAGCAGCCAGCTTACAGGGGGCGCCTATAATTCACCCCTCCACTTT. It codes for CASSQLTGGAYNSPLHF.